Sequencing of this TCR beta chain was carried out in a study of identical twins listed by TCRdb under 2016. Turning to the overall study: TCR alpha and beta repertoires from monozygotic twins, unrelated adults of various ages and cord blood were deep-sequenced to test whether fetal clonotypes persist. To rule out contamination, replicate twin experiments were performed at different times with different library preparation protocols. The full study reports these points: Compared with coincidental sharing between unrelated individuals, an excess of low generation-probability sequences was observed among out-of-frame TCR alpha sequences shared between twins. Because the same donors could not be followed over many years, the conclusions relied on cross-sectional statistical analysis. Recombination models systematically underestimated out-of-frame TCR alpha sharing in monozygotic twins but agreed with sharing between unrelated individuals. Invariant T cells such as MAIT and iNKT could partly confound zero-insertion analyses, although diverse VJ usage argued against such confounding for most clonotypes. Abundant cord blood beta clonotypes had fewer insertions, young adult naive repertoires showed a similar but weaker trend, and memory repertoires showed no such trend. The excess sharing between twins in beta out-of-frame sequences was weaker because fewer shared sequences reduced the signal-to-noise ratio.

This clonotype was observed at least ten times. Its antigen is currently not known. One base away there is no much larger clone; base qualities are not given. The protocol used for the library was 5' RACE. The sequencer was an Illumina HiSeq 2000. A universal primer binding site was introduced by template switching, and a unique molecular identifier was present in the final cDNA, enabling accurate counting of TCR cDNA molecules. Specific primers in the conserved constant-segment region were used to synthesize first-strand cDNA for TCR alpha and beta chains. To control for contamination, every cDNA library was double barcoded, receiving both a SMART-Mk sample barcode and Illumina barcodes. TruSeq adapter sequences, together with Illumina sample barcodes, were added in two successive PCR steps. Sequencing of the TCR alpha and beta cDNA libraries was done on the Illumina HiSeq platform using custom primers. Under the source paper's analysis protocol: Unique molecular identifiers were extracted from raw reads with MiGEC, and CDR3 positions were determined with MiXCR. For each individual, recombination models were inferred using an EM algorithm with the repgenHMM and IGoR tools. The analysis of shared clonotypes was done with the tcR package in R, with sharing normalized by the product of cloneset sizes. Out-of-frame nonproductive sequences were analyzed to study raw recombination free of thymic and clonal selection effects. In TCRdb, the public reads were trimmed at Q25 with fastp and aligned with MiXCR, with productive beta chains retained. Each entry is one CDR3 protein sequence, shown with its most common DNA and genes. For this entry, the V and J calls and clone size follow TCRdb and not the study's own pipeline. This sample gives about 200,000 distinct CDR3 sequences in total; about 10% of them show up just once. More than 8% of the sample comes from the top ten.

Inclusive of the bounding cysteine and phenylalanine, the CDR3 is 15 residues long. CDR3 DNA only is kept here, 45 bases in frame from base 1. At the junction V is shortened by 1 base and J by 3 bases; bases outside the gene matches: 9. From the germline V gene (reference sequence), CDR1 is DFQATT and CDR2 is SNEGSKA. Every donor in the study was a healthy Caucasian. Miltenyi CD45RO+ enrichment and human naive T-cell isolation kits were used to isolate memory (CD45RO+) and naive T cells from PBMC. The chain uses TRBV20-1 and TRBJ2-7; 7 middle bases align to TRBD2. This clonotype was sampled from a man aged 50 or older in good health. The sequenced material came from memory T cells sorted from blood. The cell subset or site label on this specimen signifies: CD45RO+ enriched T cells. The nucleotides read TGCAGTGCTAGAGGTGCGGGGGTATGGCACTACGAGCAGTACTTC. Its protein product is CSARGAGVWHYEQYF.